This T cell receptor (beta chain) was observed in a study of blood T cell repertoires in COVID-19. At the level of the study: Samples came from the United States, Italy and Spain, spanning acute and convalescent COVID-19.

Germline CDR1 reads SNHLY; CDR2 reads FYNNEI. CDR3 length equals 14 residues. The ends were cut back, 2 bases at V and 13 bases at J, with 15 bases in the middle. Categorization into cohorts depended on clinical history that participants reported. The assay was immunoSEQ multiplex PCR, and TCRdb's table has in-frame clones only and misses some. The data show almost 400,000 clones, with 88% seen just once and over 0.9% held by the top ten. This clonotype was sampled from a woman in her twenties or thirties with acute COVID-19. Sequences were obtained from PBMCs or T cells enriched from blood (not recorded which). J is TRBJ1-6 and V is TRBV2, with D unresolved. In DNA, the CDR3 is TGTGCCAGCAGTGAAAAGGGTACGGCGGGGCCCCTCCACTTT. It codes for CASSEKGTAGPLHF.